The clone carrying this TCR beta chain came up once. Antigen: not known. Stable hyperthyroidism: no ophthalmopathy progression over 18 months of follow-up. This sample was included in a study of T cells in Graves' hyperthyroidism and ophthalmopathy. General study results and limits: A model using 13 V-J features told ophthalmopathy apart from stable hyperthyroidism. Most thyroid clonotypes with frequency above 0.001 were detected in blood.

Germline V CDR1 and CDR2: MNHEY, SMNVEV (reference sequence). The CDR3 has 11 residues. V was pared by 8 bases and J by 5 bases, with 7 bases between. RNA transcripts provided the source from which TCR beta CDR3 regions were amplified. The study used the HTBI primer set for a first-round RT-PCR of the TCR CDR3. Each CDR3 protein gets one entry after TCRdb re-called the multiplex PCR reads with MiXCR. In the table there are some 760,000 distinct CDR3 sequences, about 15% of which are singletons. Sequencing was performed on blood. V and J are TRBV27 and TRBJ2-1, with unresolved D. The receptor was isolated from a young woman with Graves' hyperthyroidism. CDR3 region: CASGTNNEQFF. The CDR3 DNA follows: TGTGCCAGCGGCACCAACAATGAGCAGTTCTTC.